These 26 T cell receptor beta chains were all obtained from the same sample, sequenced in a study of cytomegalovirus exposure and HLA in healthy donors. The PCR was carried out with 60 Vbeta primers and 13 Jbeta primers. Method: immunoSEQ multiplex PCR; TCRdb's copy keeps in-frame clones and lacks some. The table has about 150,000 clones, roughly 84% seen once. The source material was PBMCs. The receptors shown here come from a young man in good health and CMV-seropositive.

The chain employs TRBV6-5 and TRBJ1-5, with TRBD1 identical over 7 bases. Trimming at V came to 6 bases and at J to 3 bases, leaving 8 bases not matched to a gene. Germline V gene lookup returns CDR1 MNHEY and CDR2 SVGAGI. This CDR3 spans 15 amino acids. The DNA of the CDR3 is TGTGCCAGCAGGAAAACCGACAGGGACAATCAGCCCCAGCATTTT. This translates into CASRKTDRDNQPQHF.

This chain joins TRBV6-5 and TRBJ2-5; 10 positions match TRBD1. The CDR3 has 16 amino acids. CDR1 and CDR2 from the germline V gene are MNHEY and SVGAGI. Trimming at V came to 4 bases and at J to 4 bases, leaving 9 bases not matched to a gene. The CDR3 bases are TGTGCCAGCAGTTCTTCCGGGACAGGGGTAGGAGAGACCCAGTACTTC. This codes for CASSSSGTGVGETQYF.

This chain connects TRBV6-5 to TRBJ2-3; 8 nucleotides agree with TRBD2. The CDR3 totals 14 residues. Looked up from germline, CDR1 is MNHEY and CDR2 is SVGAGI. The V segment lost 2 bases and the J segment 6 bases; nucleotides outside the gene matches: 4. This CDR3 reads CASSYRVAGDTQYF. CDR3 DNA sequence: TGTGCCAGCAGTTACAGGGTAGCGGGGGATACGCAGTATTTT.

The J gene is TRBJ2-5, the V gene TRBV18; TRBD1 matches 9 bases. This CDR3 spans 16 amino acids. CDR1 is KGHSH and CDR2 is LQKENI in the germline V gene. Trimming took 3 bases from V and 6 from J; bases not matched to a gene: 11. The CDR3 DNA reads TGTGCCAGCTCACCGAGTTTTACACAGGGGGCAAAGACCCAGTACTTC. Residues: CASSPSFTQGAKTQYF.

V gene TRBV5-1 combines with J gene TRBJ2-2, with 8 bases aligning to TRBD1. The CDR3 has 15 amino acids. Germline V gene lookup returns CDR1 SGHRS and CDR2 YFSETQ. V gave up 5 bases and J gave up 4 bases; unmatched junction bases: 7. The CDR3 sequence: CASSTLTGGTGELFF. DNA of the CDR3: TGCGCCAGCAGTACACTTACAGGGGGCACCGGGGAGCTGTTTTTT.

The chain is built from TRBV19 and TRBJ2-1; possible D gene TRBD2, 6 bases. The CDR3 has 15 residues. Germline V gene sequence: CDR1 LNHDA, CDR2 SQIVND (reference sequence). Trimming removed 1 base from V and 3 bases from J, with 10 bases in between. The CDR3 region is CASSIGGTVYNEQFF. The CDR3 DNA sequence: TGTGCCAGTAGTATAGGCGGGACGGTCTACAATGAGCAGTTCTTC. The variable domain in full, with the rest retrieved from reference TRBV19 and TRBJ2-1, is DGGITQSPKYLFRKEGQNVTLSCEQNLNHDAMYWYRQDPGQGLRLIYYSQIVNDFQKGDIAEGYSVSREKKESFPLTVTSAQKNPTAFYLCASSIGGTVYNEQFFGPGTRLTVL.

The chain has TRBV5-1 and TRBJ2-3, with 11 bases aligning to TRBD2. Germline V CDR1 and CDR2: SGHRS, YFSETQ. There are 15 residues in the CDR3. Losses at the gene ends were 4 bases for V and 6 bases for J; bases not matched to a gene: 7. The CDR3 DNA reads TGCGCCAGCAGCCTCGCCGGGACTAGCGGTGATACGCAGTATTTT. It is translated as CASSLAGTSGDTQYF.

CDR3 nucleotides: TGTGCCAGCAGCACAAAACAGGGCCTCTCTGGAAACACCATATATTTT. This encodes CASSTKQGLSGNTIYF. The chain carries TRBV5-4 and TRBJ1-3; a weak D match, TRBD1 (6 bases). Trimming took 4 bases from V and 0 from J, leaving 14 bases between them. The V gene's germline CDR1 is SGHNT and CDR2 YYREEE (reference sequence). CDR3 length: 16 amino acids.

A remark on this clone: At one end, the junction sequence differs from germline, possibly due to a read error. The rearrangement uses TRBV7-2 and TRBJ1-1; D not resolved. Germline loops: CDR1 SGHTA, CDR2 FQGNSA. The CDR3 totals 11 residues. The CDR3 DNA sequence: TGTGCCAGCAGCTTAGGAACTGAGGCTTTCTTT. It yields the protein CASSLGTEAFF.

The chain combines TRBV19 with TRBJ1-4; 7 bases agree with TRBD1. Per the germline V gene, CDR1 is LNHDA and CDR2 is SQIVND (reference sequence). V dropped 0 bases and J dropped 6; count of bases not matched to a gene: 7. The length of the CDR3 is 16 residues. In nucleotides, the CDR3 is TGTGCCAGTAGTATAGACTCACAGGGGCTTGATGAAAAACTGTTTTTT. Translated: CASSIDSQGLDEKLFF.

This chain uses TRBV5-4 with TRBJ1-2; no clear D. The CDR3 covers 13 residues. The V end lost 4 bases, the J end lost 0 bases, and 7 bases lay between the germline ends. Germline CDR1 is SGHNT and CDR2 is YYREEE (reference sequence). The CDR3, as DNA: TGTGCCAGCAGCCCCTCGGCTAACTATGGCTACACCTTC. It is translated as CASSPSANYGYTF.

This clone has only a few counts. The V gene is TRBV7-3, the J gene TRBJ1-1; TRBD1 agrees at 8 bases. CDR3 length: 14 residues. V lost 3 bases, J lost 5 bases, and 5 bases stayed unmatched. Germline-derived CDR1 and CDR2 are SGHTA and FQGTGA. The chain's CDR3 is CASSLGTGNTEAFF. The CDR3 DNA reads as TGTGCCAGCAGCTTGGGGACAGGTAATACTGAAGCTTTCTTT.

This rearrangement joins TRBV27 to TRBJ2-3; 9 bases fit TRBD1. The CDR3 contains 16 residues. CDR1 is MNHEY, CDR2 SMNVEV, per germline (reference sequence). The J segment lost 8 bases and the V segment lost 5 bases, leaving 14 bases of the junction unmatched. The DNA for the CDR3 is TGTGCCAGCAGTAGGGGGGGGGACAGGGATCGAGGTACGCAGTATTTT. The encoded protein is CASSRGGDRDRGTQYF.

J is TRBJ2-7 and V is TRBV19; TRBD2 might be the D (5 bases). V shed 3 bases and J shed 2 bases, with 20 bases lying between them. The CDR3 is 17 amino acids. CDR1 is LNHDA, CDR2 SQIVND, per germline (reference sequence). The CDR3 coding sequence is TGTGCCAGTAGTATCTCGGGTCGGGCGGGCTCCCCCTACGAGCAGTACGTC. Translated, it gives CASSISGRAGSPYEQYV.

This clone showed up just a few times. The CDR3 region has the DNA TGTGCCAGCAGTCGGGACTATGCGGGGGAGCAGTTCTTC. Protein: CASSRDYAGEQFF. This chain links TRBV6-5 with TRBJ2-1; 7 bases align to TRBD2. CDR3 size: 13 residues. The J segment lost 10 bases and the V segment lost 5 bases, leaving 8 bases of the junction unmatched. The germline V gene has CDR1 MNHEY and CDR2 SVGAGI.

The rearrangement uses TRBV5-1 and TRBJ1-1; possible D gene TRBD1, 6 bases. V was shortened by 2 bases and J by 11 bases, with 13 bases between the two germline ends. The CDR3 has 12 amino acids. Germline CDR1 SGHRS, CDR2 YFSETQ. In DNA, the CDR3 is TGCGCCAGCAGCTTCGAAGAGGGGGAGGCTTTCTTT. This encodes CASSFEEGEAFF.

The rearrangement links TRBV14 to TRBJ1-1; TRBD1 is a possible D gene (5 bases). The CDR3 has 15 amino acids. Germline lookup yields CDR1 SGHDN and CDR2 FVKESK. Trimming took 0 bases from V and 5 from J, leaving 13 bases between them. CDR3 protein: CASSQEGLEKTEAFF. The DNA for the CDR3 is TGTGCCAGCAGCCAAGAGGGACTGGAGAAAACTGAAGCTTTCTTT.

The chain combines TRBV5-4 with TRBJ2-5; 7 nucleotides align to TRBD2. Germline CDR1 reads SGHNT; CDR2 reads YYREEE (reference sequence). CDR3 length equals 14 residues. Trimming removed 4 bases from V and 6 bases from J; junction bases left unmatched: 9. CDR3 bases: TGTGCCAGCAGCGGGGGGGGAGCGAGGAAGACCCAGTACTTC. It encodes CASSGGGARKTQYF.

This chain joins TRBV6-6 and TRBJ2-7, with D perhaps TRBD1 (5 bases). Germline V CDR1 and CDR2: MNHNY, SVGAGI (reference sequence). This CDR3 has 15 amino acids. V was clipped by 0 bases and J by 0 bases, with 9 bases between them. The CDR3 nucleotides read TGTGCCAGCAGTTACTCCCCTGACAGCTCCTACGAGCAGTACTTC. It specifies CASSYSPDSSYEQYF.

The V call is TRBV5-1, the J call TRBJ1-3, with D unresolved. Trimming cost V 2 bases and J 2 bases, with 5 bases left between them. CDR3 length: 13 residues. CDR1 and CDR2 from the germline V gene are SGHRS and YFSETQ. CDR3 bases: TGCGCCAGCAGCTTAGGAGCTGGAAACACCATATATTTT. Translation: CASSLGAGNTIYF.

The chain employs TRBV4-3 and TRBJ2-2; maybe TRBD2 (5 bases). V lost 7 bases and J 0 bases, leaving 12 bases between the germline ends. Germline lookup yields CDR1 LGHNA and CDR2 YSLEER. This CDR3 is 15 amino acids long. The CDR3 DNA reads as TGCGCCAGCAATCCTGCGGGCCCGAACACCGGGGAGCTGTTTTTT. This codes for CASNPAGPNTGELFF.

This chain links TRBV30 with TRBJ1-2, with 8 bases lining up with TRBD1. The CDR3 sequence is 14 residues long. Looked up from germline, CDR1 is GTSNPN and CDR2 is SVGIG (reference sequence). Trimming at V came to 3 bases and at J to 6 bases, leaving 9 bases not matched to a gene. CDR3 DNA sequence: TGTGCCTGGAGCAGGACAGGGTTGATAGATGGCTACACCTTC. It encodes CAWSRTGLIDGYTF.

The V and J genes are TRBV7-3 and TRBJ1-1; 8 positions match TRBD1. The CDR3 length is 15 residues. Trimming took 5 bases from V and 1 from J; bases not matched to a gene: 6. CDR1 is SGHTA and CDR2 is FQGTGA in the germline V gene. CDR3 amino acids: CASSPTGGKNTEAFF. DNA of the CDR3: TGTGCCAGCAGCCCCACAGGGGGTAAGAACACTGAAGCTTTCTTT.

The V call is TRBV5-1, the J call TRBJ2-3; 9 bases align to TRBD1. V dropped 2 bases and J dropped 6; count of bases not matched to a gene: 10. CDR3 length: 16 residues. CDR1 SGHRS and CDR2 YFSETQ come from the germline V gene. CDR3 nucleotides: TGCGCCAGCAGCTTCGCCCCCGGGACAGGGTCCGATACGCAGTATTTT. Amino acids: CASSFAPGTGSDTQYF.

J is TRBJ2-1 and V is TRBV13, with TRBD2 identical over 9 bases. With V trimmed by 5 bases and J by 5 bases, 7 bases remained unmatched. CDR1 is PRHDT, CDR2 FYEKMQ, per germline (reference sequence). The length of the CDR3 is 15 residues. CDR3 nucleotides: TGTGCCAGCAGCGAAGGCGCGGGAGGGGACAATGAGCAGTTCTTC. It specifies CASSEGAGGDNEQFF.

This sequence joins TRBV18 and TRBJ2-2; D perhaps matches TRBD2 (6 bases). The germline CDR1 and CDR2 sequences are KGHSH and LQKENI. V was pared by 1 base and J by 3 bases, with 9 bases between. This CDR3 region has 15 residues. Here the CDR3 reads CASSPRAGYTGELFF. DNA for the CDR3: TGTGCCAGCTCACCACGGGCGGGGTACACCGGGGAGCTGTTTTTT.